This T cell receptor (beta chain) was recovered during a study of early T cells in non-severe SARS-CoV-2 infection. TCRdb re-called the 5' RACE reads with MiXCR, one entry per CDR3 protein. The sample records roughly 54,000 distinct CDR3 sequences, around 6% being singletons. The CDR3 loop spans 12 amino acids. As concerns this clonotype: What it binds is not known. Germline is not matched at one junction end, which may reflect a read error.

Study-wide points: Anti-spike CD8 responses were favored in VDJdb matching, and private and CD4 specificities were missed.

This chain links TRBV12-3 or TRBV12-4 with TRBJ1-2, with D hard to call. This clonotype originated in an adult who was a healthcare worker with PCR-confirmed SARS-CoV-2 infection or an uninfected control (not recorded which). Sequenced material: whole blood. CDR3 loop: CAGSLNQYGYTF. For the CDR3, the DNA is TGTGCCGGCAGTTTAAATCAATATGGCTACACCTTC.